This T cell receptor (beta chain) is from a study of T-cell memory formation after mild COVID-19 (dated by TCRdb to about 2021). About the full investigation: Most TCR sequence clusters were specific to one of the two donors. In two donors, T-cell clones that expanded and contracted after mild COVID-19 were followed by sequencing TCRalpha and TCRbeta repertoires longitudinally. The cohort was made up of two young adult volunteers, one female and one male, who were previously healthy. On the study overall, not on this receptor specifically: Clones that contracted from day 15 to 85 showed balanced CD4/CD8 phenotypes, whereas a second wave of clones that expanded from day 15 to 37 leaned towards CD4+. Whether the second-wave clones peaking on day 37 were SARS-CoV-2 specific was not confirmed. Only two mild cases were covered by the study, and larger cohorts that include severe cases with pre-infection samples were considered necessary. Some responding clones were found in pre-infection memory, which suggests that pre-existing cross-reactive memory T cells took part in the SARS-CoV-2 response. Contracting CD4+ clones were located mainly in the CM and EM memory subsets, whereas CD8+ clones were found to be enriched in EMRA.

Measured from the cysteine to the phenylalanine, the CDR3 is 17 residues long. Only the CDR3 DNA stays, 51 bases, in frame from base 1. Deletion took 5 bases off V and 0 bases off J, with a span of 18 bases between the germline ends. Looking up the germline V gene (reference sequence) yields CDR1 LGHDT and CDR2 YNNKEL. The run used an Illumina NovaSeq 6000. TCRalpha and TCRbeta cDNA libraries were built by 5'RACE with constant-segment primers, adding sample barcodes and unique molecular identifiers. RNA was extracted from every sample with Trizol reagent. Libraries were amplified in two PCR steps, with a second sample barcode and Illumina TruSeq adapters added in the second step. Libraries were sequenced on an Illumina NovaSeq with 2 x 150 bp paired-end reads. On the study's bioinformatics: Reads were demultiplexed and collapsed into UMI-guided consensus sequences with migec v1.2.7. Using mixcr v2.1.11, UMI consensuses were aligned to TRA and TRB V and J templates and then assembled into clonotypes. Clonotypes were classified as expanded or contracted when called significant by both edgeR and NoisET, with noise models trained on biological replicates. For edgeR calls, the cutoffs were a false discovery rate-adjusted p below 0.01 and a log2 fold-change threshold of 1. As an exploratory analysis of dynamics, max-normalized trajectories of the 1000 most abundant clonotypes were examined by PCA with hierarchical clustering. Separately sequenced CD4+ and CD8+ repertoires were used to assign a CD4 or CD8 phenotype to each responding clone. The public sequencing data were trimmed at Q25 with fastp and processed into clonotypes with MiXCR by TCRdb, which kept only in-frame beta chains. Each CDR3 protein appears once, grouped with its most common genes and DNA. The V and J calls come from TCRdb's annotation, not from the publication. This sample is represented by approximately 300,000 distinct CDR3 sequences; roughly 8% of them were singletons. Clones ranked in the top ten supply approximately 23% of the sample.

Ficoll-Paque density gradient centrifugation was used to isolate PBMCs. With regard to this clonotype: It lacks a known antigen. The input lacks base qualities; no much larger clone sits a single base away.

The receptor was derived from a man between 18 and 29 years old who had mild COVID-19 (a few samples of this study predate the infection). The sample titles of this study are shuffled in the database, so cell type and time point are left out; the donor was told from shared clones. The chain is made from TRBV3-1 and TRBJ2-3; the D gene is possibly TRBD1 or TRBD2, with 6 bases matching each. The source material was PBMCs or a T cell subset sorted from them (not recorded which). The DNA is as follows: TGTGCCAGCAGCGTTGGCGACAGGACTACTAGCACAGATACGCAGTATTTT. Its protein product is CASSVGDRTTSTDTQYF.